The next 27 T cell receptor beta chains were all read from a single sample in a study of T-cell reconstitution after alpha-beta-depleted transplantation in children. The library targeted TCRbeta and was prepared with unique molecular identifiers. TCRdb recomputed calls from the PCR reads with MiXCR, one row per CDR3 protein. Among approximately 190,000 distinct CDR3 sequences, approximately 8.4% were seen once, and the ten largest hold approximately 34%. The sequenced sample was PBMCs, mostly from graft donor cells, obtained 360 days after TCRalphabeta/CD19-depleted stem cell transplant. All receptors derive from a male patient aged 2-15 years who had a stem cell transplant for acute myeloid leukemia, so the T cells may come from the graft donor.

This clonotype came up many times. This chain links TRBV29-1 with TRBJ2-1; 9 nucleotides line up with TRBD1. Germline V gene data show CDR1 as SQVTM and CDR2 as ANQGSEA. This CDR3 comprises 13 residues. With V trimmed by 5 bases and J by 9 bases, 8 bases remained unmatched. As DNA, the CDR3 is TGCAGCGTTCGGACAGGGGCTGGGGGTGAGCAGTTCTTC. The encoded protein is CSVRTGAGGEQFF.

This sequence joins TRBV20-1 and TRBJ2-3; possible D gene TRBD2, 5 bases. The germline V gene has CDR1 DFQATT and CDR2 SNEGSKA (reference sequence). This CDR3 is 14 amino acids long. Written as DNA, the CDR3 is TGCAGCCCCTTGGACGGGAAAGCCACAGATACGCAGTATTTT. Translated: CSPLDGKATDTQYF.

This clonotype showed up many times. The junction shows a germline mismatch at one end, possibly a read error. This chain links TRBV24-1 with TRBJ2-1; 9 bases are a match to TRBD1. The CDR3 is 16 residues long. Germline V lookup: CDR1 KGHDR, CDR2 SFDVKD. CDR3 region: CATSDSRDRVRNEQFF. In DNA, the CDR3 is TGTGCCACCAGCGATTCACGGGACAGGGTTCGGAATGAGCAGTTCTTC.

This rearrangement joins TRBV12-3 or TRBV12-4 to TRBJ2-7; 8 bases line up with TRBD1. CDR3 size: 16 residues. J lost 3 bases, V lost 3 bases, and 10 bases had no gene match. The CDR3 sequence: CASSFPRTGCFYEQYV. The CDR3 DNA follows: TGTGCCAGCAGTTTTCCCAGGACAGGGTGCTTCTACGAGCAGTACGTC.

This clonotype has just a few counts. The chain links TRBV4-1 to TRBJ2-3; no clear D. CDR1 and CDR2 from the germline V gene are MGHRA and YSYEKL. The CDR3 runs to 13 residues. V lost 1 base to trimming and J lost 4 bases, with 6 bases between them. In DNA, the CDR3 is TGCGCCAGCAGCCAAGTAATGGCAGATACGCAGTATTTT. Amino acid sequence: CASSQVMADTQYF.

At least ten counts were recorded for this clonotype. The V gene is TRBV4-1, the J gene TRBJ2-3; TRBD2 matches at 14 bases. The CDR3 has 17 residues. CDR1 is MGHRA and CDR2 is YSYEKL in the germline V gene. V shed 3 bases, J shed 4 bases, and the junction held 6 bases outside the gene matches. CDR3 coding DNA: TGCGCCAGCAGCCAGTTACCGGGACTAGCGGGGGCAGATACGCAGTATTTT. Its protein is CASSQLPGLAGADTQYF.

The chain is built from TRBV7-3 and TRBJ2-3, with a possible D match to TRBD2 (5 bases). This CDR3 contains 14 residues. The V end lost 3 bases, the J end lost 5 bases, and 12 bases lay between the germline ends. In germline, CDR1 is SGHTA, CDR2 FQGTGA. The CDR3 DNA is TGTGCCAGCAGCTTTAATTCGGCGGGAGATACGCAGTATTTT. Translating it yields CASSFNSAGDTQYF. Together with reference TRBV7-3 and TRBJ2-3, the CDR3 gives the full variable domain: GAGVSQTPSNKVTEKGKYVELRCDPISGHTALYWYRQSLGQGPEFLIYFQGTGAADDSGLPNDRFFAVRPEGSVSTLKIQRTERGDSAVYLCASSFNSAGDTQYFGPGTRLTVL.

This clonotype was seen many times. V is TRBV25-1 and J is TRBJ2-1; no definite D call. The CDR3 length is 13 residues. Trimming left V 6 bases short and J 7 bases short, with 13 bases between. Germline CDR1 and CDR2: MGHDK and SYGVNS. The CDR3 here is CASSRKGPNEQFF. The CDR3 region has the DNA TGTGCCAGCAGCCGGAAAGGGCCGAATGAGCAGTTCTTC. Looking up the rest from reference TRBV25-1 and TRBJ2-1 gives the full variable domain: EADIYQTPRYLVIGTGKKITLECSQTMGHDKMYWYQQDPGMELHLIHYSYGVNSTEKGDLSSESTVSRIRTEHFPLTLESARPSHTSQYLCASSRKGPNEQFFGPGTRLTVL.

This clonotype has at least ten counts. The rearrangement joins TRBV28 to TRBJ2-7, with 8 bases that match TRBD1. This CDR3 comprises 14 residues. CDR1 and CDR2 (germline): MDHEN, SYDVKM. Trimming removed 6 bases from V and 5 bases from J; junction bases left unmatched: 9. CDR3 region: CASRRGRGQHEQYF. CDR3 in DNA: TGTGCCAGCAGAAGGGGCAGGGGGCAACACGAGCAGTACTTC.

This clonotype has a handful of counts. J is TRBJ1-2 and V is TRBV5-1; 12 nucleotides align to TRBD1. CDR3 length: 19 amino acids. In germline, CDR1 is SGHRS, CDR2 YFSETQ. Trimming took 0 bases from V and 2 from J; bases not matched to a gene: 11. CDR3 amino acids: CASSLAFGTGGARNYGYTF. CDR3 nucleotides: TGCGCCAGCAGCTTGGCCTTCGGGACAGGGGGCGCCCGCAACTATGGCTACACCTTC. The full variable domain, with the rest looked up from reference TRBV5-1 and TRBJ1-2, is KAGVTQTPRYLIKTRGQQVTLSCSPISGHRSVSWYQQTPGQGLQFLFEYFSETQRNKGNFPGRFSGRQFSNSRSEMNVSTLELGDSALYLCASSLAFGTGGARNYGYTFGSGTRLTVV.

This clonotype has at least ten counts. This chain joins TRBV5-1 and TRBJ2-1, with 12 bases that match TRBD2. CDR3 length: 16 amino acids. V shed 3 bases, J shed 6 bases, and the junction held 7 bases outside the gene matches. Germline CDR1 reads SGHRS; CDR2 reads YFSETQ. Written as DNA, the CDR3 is TGCGCCAGCAGCTCAAGACTAGCGGGGGCCTTCAATGAGCAGTTCTTC. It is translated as CASSSRLAGAFNEQFF.

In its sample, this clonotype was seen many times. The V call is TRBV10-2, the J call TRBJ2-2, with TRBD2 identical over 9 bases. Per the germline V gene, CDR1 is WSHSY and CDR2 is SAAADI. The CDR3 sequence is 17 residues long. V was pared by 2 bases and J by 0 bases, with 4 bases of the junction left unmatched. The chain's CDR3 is CASSEVAGASNTGELFF. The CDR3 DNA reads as TGCGCCAGCAGTGAGGTAGCGGGAGCGTCGAACACCGGGGAGCTGTTTTTT.

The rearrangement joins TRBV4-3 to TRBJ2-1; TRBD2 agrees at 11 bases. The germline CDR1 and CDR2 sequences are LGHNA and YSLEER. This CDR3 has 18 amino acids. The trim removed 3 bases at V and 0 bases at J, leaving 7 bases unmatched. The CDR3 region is CASSQDVAGGSSYNEQFF. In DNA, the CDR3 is TGCGCCAGCAGCCAGGATGTAGCGGGAGGGAGCTCCTACAATGAGCAGTTCTTC.

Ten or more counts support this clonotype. DNA of the CDR3: TGCGCCAGCAGCTTGGGAGAGATAGGCAATGAGCAGTTCTTC. It yields the protein CASSLGEIGNEQFF. The chain is built from TRBV5-1 and TRBJ2-1; D uncertain. The CDR3 is 14 amino acids. V gave up 0 bases and J gave up 6 bases, with 10 bases separating them. The germline gives CDR1 SGHRS, CDR2 YFSETQ.

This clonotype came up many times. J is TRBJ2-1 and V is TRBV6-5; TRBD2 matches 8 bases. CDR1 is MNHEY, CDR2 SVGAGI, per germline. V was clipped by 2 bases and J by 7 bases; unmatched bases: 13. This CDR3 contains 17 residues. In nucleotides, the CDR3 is TGTGCCAGCAGTTACCCTACCTCGAGCGGGAGTTGGAATGAGCAGTTCTTC. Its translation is CASSYPTSSGSWNEQFF.

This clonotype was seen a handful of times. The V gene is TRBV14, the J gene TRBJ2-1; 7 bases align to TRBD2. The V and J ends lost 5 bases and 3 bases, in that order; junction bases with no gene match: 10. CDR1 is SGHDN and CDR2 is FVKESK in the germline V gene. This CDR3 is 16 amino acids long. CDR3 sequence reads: CASSDSLAADYNEQFF. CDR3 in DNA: TGTGCCAGCAGCGATTCCCTAGCGGCAGACTACAATGAGCAGTTCTTC. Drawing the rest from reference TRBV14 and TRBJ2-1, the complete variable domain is EAGVTQFPSHSVIEKGQTVTLRCDPISGHDNLYWYRRVMGKEIKFLLHFVKESKQDESGMPNNRFLAERTGGTYSTLKVQPAELEDSGVYFCASSDSLAADYNEQFFGPGTRLTVL.

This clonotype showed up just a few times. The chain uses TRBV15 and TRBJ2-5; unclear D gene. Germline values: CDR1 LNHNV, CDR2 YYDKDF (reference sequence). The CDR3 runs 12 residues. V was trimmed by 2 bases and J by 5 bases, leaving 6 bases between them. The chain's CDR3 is CATSRIGETQYF. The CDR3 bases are TGTGCCACCAGCAGAATCGGGGAGACCCAGTACTTC.

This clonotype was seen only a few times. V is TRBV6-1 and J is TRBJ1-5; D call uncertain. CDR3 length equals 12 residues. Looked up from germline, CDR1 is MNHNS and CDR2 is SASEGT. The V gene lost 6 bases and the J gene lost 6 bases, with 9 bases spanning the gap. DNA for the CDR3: TGTGCCAGCAGGGAGATTCCTCAGCCCCAGCATTTT. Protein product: CASREIPQPQHF.

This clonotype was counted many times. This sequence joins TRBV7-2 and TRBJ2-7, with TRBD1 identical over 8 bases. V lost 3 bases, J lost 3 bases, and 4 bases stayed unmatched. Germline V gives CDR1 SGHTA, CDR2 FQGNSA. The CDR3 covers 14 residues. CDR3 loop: CASSLRQGSYEQYF. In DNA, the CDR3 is TGTGCCAGCAGCTTGAGACAGGGGAGCTACGAGCAGTACTTC.

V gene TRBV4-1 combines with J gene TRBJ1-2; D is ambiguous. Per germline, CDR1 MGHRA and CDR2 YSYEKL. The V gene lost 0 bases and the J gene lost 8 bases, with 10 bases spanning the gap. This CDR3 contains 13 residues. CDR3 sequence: CASSQEESKGYTF. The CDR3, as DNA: TGCGCCAGCAGCCAAGAAGAGAGTAAGGGCTACACCTTC.

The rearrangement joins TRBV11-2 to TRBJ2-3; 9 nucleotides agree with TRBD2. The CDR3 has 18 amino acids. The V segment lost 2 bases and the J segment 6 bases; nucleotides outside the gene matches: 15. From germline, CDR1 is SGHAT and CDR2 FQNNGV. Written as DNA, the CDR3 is TGTGCCAGCAGCTTACTCAGTAGCGGGAGTGGGCTCCATGATACGCAGTATTTT. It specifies CASSLLSSGSGLHDTQYF. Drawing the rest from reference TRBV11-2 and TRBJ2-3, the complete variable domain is EAGVAQSPRYKIIEKRQSVAFWCNPISGHATLYWYQQILGQGPKLLIQFQNNGVVDDSQLPKDRFSAERLKGVDSTLKIQPAKLEDSAVYLCASSLLSSGSGLHDTQYFGPGTRLTVL.

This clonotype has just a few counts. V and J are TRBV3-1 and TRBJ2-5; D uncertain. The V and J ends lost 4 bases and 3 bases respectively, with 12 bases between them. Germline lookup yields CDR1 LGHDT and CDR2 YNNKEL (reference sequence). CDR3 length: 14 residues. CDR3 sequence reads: CASSLRSDEETQYF. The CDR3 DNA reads TGTGCCAGCAGCCTCCGGAGCGATGAAGAGACCCAGTACTTC.

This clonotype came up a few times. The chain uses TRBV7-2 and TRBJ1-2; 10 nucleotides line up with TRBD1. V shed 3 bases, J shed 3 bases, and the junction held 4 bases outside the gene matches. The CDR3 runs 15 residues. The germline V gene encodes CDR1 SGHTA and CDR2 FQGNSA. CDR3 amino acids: CASSFLGQGYYGYTF. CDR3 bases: TGTGCCAGCAGCTTCCTGGGACAGGGGTACTATGGCTACACCTTC.

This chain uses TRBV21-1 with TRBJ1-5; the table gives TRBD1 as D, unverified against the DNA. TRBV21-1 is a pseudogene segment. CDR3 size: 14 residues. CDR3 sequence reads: CARAGTVSNQPQHF. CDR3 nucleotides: TGTGCCAGGGCCGGGACAGTGAGCAATCAGCCCCAGCATTTT.

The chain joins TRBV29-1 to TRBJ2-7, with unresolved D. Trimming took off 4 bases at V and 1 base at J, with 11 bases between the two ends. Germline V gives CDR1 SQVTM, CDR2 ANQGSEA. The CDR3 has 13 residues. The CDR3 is CSVVLPVSYEQYF. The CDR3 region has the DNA TGCAGCGTTGTTTTACCCGTTTCCTACGAGCAGTACTTC.

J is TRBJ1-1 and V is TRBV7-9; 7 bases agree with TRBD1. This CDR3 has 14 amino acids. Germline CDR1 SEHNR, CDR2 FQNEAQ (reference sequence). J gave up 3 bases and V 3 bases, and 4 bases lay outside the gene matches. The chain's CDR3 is CASSFRDSYTEAFF. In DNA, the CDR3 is TGTGCCAGCAGCTTCCGGGACAGTTACACTGAAGCTTTCTTT. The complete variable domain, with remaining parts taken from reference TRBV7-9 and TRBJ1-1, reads DTGVSQNPRHKITKRGQNVTFRCDPISEHNRLYWYRQTLGQGPEFLTYFQNEAQLEKSRLLSDRFSAERPKGSFSTLEIQRTEQGDSAMYLCASSFRDSYTEAFFGQGTRLTVV.

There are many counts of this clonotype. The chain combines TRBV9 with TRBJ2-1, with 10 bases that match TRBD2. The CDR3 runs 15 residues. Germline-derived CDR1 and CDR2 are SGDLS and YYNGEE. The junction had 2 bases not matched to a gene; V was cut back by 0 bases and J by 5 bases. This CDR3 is CASSVGLAGDNEQFF. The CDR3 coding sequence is TGTGCCAGCAGCGTAGGGCTAGCGGGAGACAATGAGCAGTTCTTC.